Listed below are T cell receptor beta chains from one sample, sequenced in a study of response to subunit inactivated influenza vaccine. MiXCR, applied by TCRdb to the RT-PCR reads, yields one record per CDR3 protein. The sample records around 530,000 distinct CDR3 sequences, 10% to 15% being singletons. The sample here was PBMCs from blood, taken on the day of vaccination. The receptors originated from a man aged 45-65 years who received an inactivated influenza vaccine. Both conserved end residues are part of each CDR3. A D gene is named only where the DNA matches it firmly. Where a row states a size, it is once, few, many or the class of an expanded clone; other rows omit it.

d_call j_call clone_size v_call cdr3_aa cdr3_nt
NA TRBJ2-7 few TRBV10-3 CAISDQGGLSYEQYF TGTGCCATCAGTGACCAGGGGGGCTTATCCTACGAGCAGTACTTC
NA TRBJ2-2 once TRBV30 CAWSRGKTSTGELFF TGTGCCTGGAGTAGGGGGAAGACGTCCACCGGGGAGCTGTTTTTT
TRBD1 TRBJ2-6 few TRBV20-1 CSGLTGTGANVLTF TGCAGTGGATTGACAGGGACAGGGGCCAACGTCCTGACTTTC
NA TRBJ2-1 few TRBV7-2 CASSLLRDEQFF TGTGCCAGCAGCTTACTCCGAGATGAGCAGTTCTTC
NA TRBJ2-1 NA TRBV3-1 CASRARGMAQQFF TGTGCCAGCAGGGCCAGGGGAATGGCGCAGCAGTTCTTC
NA TRBJ2-5 few TRBV5-1 CASSLASPGTWETQYF TGCGCCAGCAGCTTGGCTTCCCCCGGGACTTGGGAGACCCAGTACTTC
NA TRBJ1-1 NA TRBV20-1 CSARSGANNEAFF TGCAGTGCTAGATCAGGGGCGAATAATGAAGCTTTCTTT
NA TRBJ2-2 NA TRBV3-1 CASSQETPGLSMSLNTGELFF TGTGCCAGCAGCCAAGAGACCCCGGGACTTTCCATGTCTTTAAACACCGGGGAGCTGTTTTTT
TRBD1 TRBJ2-1 NA TRBV12-3/TRBV12-4 CASSMRDRGYNEQFF TGTGCCAGCAGTATGAGGGACAGGGGGTACAATGAGCAGTTCTTC
TRBD1 TRBJ1-1 NA TRBV18 CASSPNPGTGGAAFF TGTGCCAGCTCACCGAATCCCGGGACAGGGGGCGCCGCTTTCTTT
TRBD2 TRBJ2-7 few TRBV20-1 CSARTSGTLAYEQYF TGCAGTGCTAGGACTAGCGGGACTTTGGCTTACGAGCAGTACTTC
NA TRBJ2-1 few TRBV12-3/TRBV12-4 CASRSSDTTYNEQFF TGTGCCAGCAGGTCCTCGGACACGACGTACAATGAGCAGTTCTTC
NA TRBJ2-1 few TRBV12-3/TRBV12-4 CASSPWGVSGHEQFF TGTGCCAGCAGTCCGTGGGGGGTATCTGGCCATGAGCAGTTCTTC
TRBD2 TRBJ2-1 many TRBV29-1 CSVDPSGNDNEQFF TGCAGCGTTGACCCTAGCGGCAACGACAATGAGCAGTTCTTC
NA TRBJ2-2 NA TRBV7-9 CASSLDLLAGELFF TGTGCCAGCAGCTTGGACTTGTTGGCCGGGGAGCTGTTTTTT
NA TRBJ2-2 many TRBV5-1 CASSLQLATGELFF TGCGCCAGCAGCCTACAGCTTGCCACCGGGGAGCTGTTTTTT
NA TRBJ2-7 NA TRBV25-1 CASSDGSGEYEQYF TGTGCCAGCAGTGACGGTTCAGGAGAGTACGAGCAGTACTTC
TRBD1 TRBJ2-1 few TRBV10-3 CAISDTGGGHNEQFF TGTGCCATCAGTGACACAGGGGGCGGACACAATGAGCAGTTCTTC
NA TRBJ1-1 few TRBV15 CATSRDLIRTTEAFF TGTGCCACCAGCAGAGATTTAATAAGGACCACTGAAGCTTTCTTT
TRBD1 TRBJ2-7 NA TRBV5-5 CASSLAGTGGSQYF TGTGCCAGCAGCTTGGCAGGGACAGGGGGCTCCCAGTACTTC
TRBD1 TRBJ1-2 NA TRBV12-3/TRBV12-4 CASSGDRVYGYTF TGTGCCAGCAGTGGGGACAGGGTCTATGGCTACACCTTC
NA TRBJ1-2 NA TRBV7-9 CASSPETVYGYTF TGTGCCAGCAGCCCGGAGACAGTCTATGGCTACACCTTC
TRBD1 TRBJ2-7 NA TRBV29-1 CSARTGDISEQYF TGCAGCGCACGGACAGGGGATATTAGCGAGCAGTACTTC
NA TRBJ1-2 NA TRBV12-3/TRBV12-4 CASSLRLPTGYTF TGTGCCAGCAGTTTACGGCTACCGACGGGCTACACCTTC
TRBD2 TRBJ2-3 many TRBV12-3/TRBV12-4 CASSPSGGPDTQYF TGTGCCAGCAGCCCTAGCGGGGGCCCAGATACGCAGTATTTT
NA TRBJ1-3 many TRBV12-3/TRBV12-4 CASSPRRTDLNTIYF TGTGCCAGCAGCCCCCGGCGGACGGATTTAAACACCATATATTTT
TRBD2 TRBJ2-1 few TRBV20-1 CSAKPGGGEQFF TGCAGTGCTAAGCCGGGGGGTGGCGAGCAGTTCTTC
TRBD2 TRBJ2-2 many TRBV11-2 CASSLRTSGGELFF TGTGCCAGCAGCTTAAGGACTAGCGGCGGGGAGCTGTTTTTT
TRBD2 TRBJ2-7 many TRBV20-1 CSARAGGSGGVKVEQYF TGCAGTGCTAGAGCCGGGGGTAGCGGGGGTGTGAAAGTCGAGCAGTACTTC
TRBD2 TRBJ2-1 NA TRBV5-1 CASSLTAAGGQNEQFF TGCGCCAGCAGCTTGACAGCGGCGGGAGGGCAGAATGAGCAGTTCTTC
TRBD2 TRBJ2-1 NA TRBV5-6 CASSSLAGAESYNEQFF TGTGCCAGCAGTTCTCTAGCGGGGGCCGAAAGCTACAATGAGCAGTTCTTC
NA TRBJ2-1 NA TRBV3-1 CASSPREGRGSYNEQFF TGTGCCAGCAGCCCTAGAGAGGGCAGGGGTTCCTACAATGAGCAGTTCTTC
TRBD1 TRBJ2-5 few TRBV9 CASSVGDRAAGTQYF TGTGCCAGCAGCGTAGGGGACAGGGCCGCAGGGACCCAGTACTTC
NA TRBJ2-3 NA TRBV7-2 CASSPVGIPVVVTQYF TGTGCCAGCAGCCCTGTGGGCATACCTGTCGTCGTTACGCAGTATTTT
NA TRBJ2-1 many TRBV6-5 CASSYSRHPTLNEQFF TGTGCCAGCAGTTACTCGCGGCACCCCACCCTCAATGAGCAGTTCTTC
TRBD1 TRBJ2-1 NA TRBV11-2 CASSHRGSGGGGYNEQFF TGTGCCAGCAGCCACAGGGGGTCAGGGGGTGGGGGATACAATGAGCAGTTCTTC
NA TRBJ2-1 many TRBV11-2 CASSLFRTLVQFF TGTGCCAGCAGCTTATTTCGAACGTTGGTGCAGTTCTTC
NA TRBJ2-1 many TRBV15 CATSRGGLNEQFF TGTGCCACCAGCAGAGGTGGATTGAATGAGCAGTTCTTC
TRBD1 TRBJ2-7 few TRBV18 CASSPGQDPTYEQYF TGTGCCAGCTCCCCAGGACAGGACCCTACCTACGAGCAGTACTTC
NA TRBJ1-2 NA TRBV11-2 CASSALWGGYTF TGTGCCAGCAGCGCCCTGTGGGGCGGCTACACCTTC
NA TRBJ2-5 NA TRBV20-1 CSRPFGETQYF TGCAGTCGCCCATTCGGAGAGACCCAGTACTTC
TRBD1 TRBJ1-2 few TRBV7-2 CASSLDRGFGYGYTF TGTGCCAGCAGCTTAGACAGGGGATTCGGCTATGGCTACACCTTC
NA TRBJ1-4 few TRBV5-1 CASSWSRNTNEKLFF TGCGCCAGCAGCTGGAGCAGGAATACTAATGAAAAACTGTTTTTT
TRBD2 TRBJ2-1 many TRBV5-6 CASSFLAGGGYGEQFF TGTGCCAGCAGCTTCCTAGCGGGGGGGGGGTACGGTGAGCAGTTCTTC
NA TRBJ2-1 few TRBV4-1 CASSLLDGVNEQFF TGCGCCAGCAGCCTCCTGGACGGGGTCAATGAGCAGTTCTTC
NA TRBJ2-1 NA TRBV19 CASSIRGGEQFF TGTGCCAGTAGTATTAGAGGTGGGGAGCAGTTCTTC
NA TRBJ2-3 many TRBV20-1 CSATGQLPDTQYF TGCAGTGCTACCGGTCAACTCCCAGATACGCAGTATTTT
TRBD1 TRBJ2-2 NA TRBV2 CASSEESGGPGELFF TGTGCCAGCAGTGAGGAGTCAGGGGGCCCCGGGGAGCTGTTTTTT
TRBD2 TRBJ2-1 few TRBV5-1 CASSGRFREDNEQFF TGCGCCAGCAGCGGGCGTTTTCGGGAGGACAATGAGCAGTTCTTC
NA TRBJ2-1 many TRBV20-1 CSARDYNEQFF TGCAGTGCTAGAGATTACAATGAGCAGTTCTTC